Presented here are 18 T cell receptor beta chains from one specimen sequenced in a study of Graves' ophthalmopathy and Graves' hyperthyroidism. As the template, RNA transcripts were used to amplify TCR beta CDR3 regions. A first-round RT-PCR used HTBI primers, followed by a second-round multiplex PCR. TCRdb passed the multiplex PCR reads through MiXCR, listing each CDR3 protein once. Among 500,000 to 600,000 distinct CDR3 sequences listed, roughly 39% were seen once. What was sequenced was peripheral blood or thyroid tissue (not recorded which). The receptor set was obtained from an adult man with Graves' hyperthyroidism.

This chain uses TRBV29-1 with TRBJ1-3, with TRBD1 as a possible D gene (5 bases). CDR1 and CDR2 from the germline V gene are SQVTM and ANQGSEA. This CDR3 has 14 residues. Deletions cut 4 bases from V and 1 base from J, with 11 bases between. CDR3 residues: CSVGDGLSGNTIYF. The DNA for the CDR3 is TGCAGCGTTGGGGACGGGTTGTCTGGAAACACCATATATTTT.

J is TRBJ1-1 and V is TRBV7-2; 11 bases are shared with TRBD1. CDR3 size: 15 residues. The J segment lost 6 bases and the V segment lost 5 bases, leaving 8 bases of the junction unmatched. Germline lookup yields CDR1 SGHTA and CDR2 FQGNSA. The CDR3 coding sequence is TGTGCCAGCAGCGTAGGGGACAGGGGGGACCCTGAAGCTTTCTTT. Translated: CASSVGDRGDPEAFF.

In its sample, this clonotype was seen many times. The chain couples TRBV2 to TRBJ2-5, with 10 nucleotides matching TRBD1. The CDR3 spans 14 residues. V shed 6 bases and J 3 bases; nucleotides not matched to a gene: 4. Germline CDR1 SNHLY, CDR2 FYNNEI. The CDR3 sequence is CASSAGTGEETQYF. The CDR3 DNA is TGTGCCAGCAGCGCCGGGACAGGGGAAGAGACCCAGTACTTC.

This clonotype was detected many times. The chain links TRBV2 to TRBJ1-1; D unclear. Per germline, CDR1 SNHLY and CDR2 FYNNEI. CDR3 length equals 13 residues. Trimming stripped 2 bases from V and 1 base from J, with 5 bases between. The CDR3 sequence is CASSEYRNTEAFF. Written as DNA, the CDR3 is TGTGCCAGCAGTGAATATCGGAACACTGAAGCTTTCTTT.

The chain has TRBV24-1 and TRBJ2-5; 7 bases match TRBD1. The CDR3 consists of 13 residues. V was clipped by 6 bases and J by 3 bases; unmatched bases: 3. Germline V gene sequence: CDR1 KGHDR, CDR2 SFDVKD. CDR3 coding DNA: TGTGCCACCAGTCGGACAGGAGAAGAGACCCAGTACTTC. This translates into CATSRTGEETQYF.

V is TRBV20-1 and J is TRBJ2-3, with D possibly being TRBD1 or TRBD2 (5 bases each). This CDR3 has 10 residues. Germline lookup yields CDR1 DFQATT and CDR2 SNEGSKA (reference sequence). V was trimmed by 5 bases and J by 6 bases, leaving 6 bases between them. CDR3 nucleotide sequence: TGCAGTGCTTGGGGGGATACGCAGTATTTT. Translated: CSAWGDTQYF.

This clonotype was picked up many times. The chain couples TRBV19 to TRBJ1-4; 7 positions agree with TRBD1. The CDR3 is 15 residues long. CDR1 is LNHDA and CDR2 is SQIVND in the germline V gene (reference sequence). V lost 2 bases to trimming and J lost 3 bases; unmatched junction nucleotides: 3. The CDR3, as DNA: TGTGCCAGTAGTATAAGGGGGCGGGCTAATGAAAAACTGTTTTTT. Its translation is CASSIRGRANEKLFF.

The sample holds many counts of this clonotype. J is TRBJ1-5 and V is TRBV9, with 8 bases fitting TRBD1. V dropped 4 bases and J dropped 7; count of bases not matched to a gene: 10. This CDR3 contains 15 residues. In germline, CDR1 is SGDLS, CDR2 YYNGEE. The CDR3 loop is CASSYGQGSGQPQHF. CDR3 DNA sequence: TGTGCCAGCAGCTATGGACAGGGCAGCGGACAGCCCCAGCATTTT.

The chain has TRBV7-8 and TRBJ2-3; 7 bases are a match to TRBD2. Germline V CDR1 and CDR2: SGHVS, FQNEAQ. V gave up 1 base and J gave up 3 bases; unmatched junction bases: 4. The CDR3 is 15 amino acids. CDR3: CASSLDGGSTDTQYF. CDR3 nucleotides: TGTGCCAGCAGCTTAGACGGGGGGTCGACAGATACGCAGTATTTT.

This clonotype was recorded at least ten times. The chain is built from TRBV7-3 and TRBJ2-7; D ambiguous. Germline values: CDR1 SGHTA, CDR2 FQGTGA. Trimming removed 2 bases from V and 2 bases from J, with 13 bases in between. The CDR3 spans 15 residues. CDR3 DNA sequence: TGTGCCAGCAGCTTACGTCCAGGAGAGACCTACGAGCAGTACTTC. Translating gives CASSLRPGETYEQYF.

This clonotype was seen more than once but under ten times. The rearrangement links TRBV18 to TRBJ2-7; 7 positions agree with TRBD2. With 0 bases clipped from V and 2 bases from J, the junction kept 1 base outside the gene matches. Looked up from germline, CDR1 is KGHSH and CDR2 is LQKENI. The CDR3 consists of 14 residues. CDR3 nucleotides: TGTGCCAGCTCACCACCTCTAGCGGCCTACGAGCAGTACTTC. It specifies CASSPPLAAYEQYF. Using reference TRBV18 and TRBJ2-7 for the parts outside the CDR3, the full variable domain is NAGVMQNPRHLVRRRGQEARLRCSPMKGHSHVYWYRQLPEEGLKFMVYLQKENIIDESGMPKERFSAEFPKEGPSILRIQQVVRGDSAAYFCASSPPLAAYEQYFGPGTRLTVT.

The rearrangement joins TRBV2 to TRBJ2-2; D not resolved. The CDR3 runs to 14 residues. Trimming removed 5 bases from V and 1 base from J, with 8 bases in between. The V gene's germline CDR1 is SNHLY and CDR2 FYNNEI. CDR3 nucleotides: TGTGCCAGCAGTTTTGCAGGGAACACCGGGGAGCTGTTTTTT. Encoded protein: CASSFAGNTGELFF.

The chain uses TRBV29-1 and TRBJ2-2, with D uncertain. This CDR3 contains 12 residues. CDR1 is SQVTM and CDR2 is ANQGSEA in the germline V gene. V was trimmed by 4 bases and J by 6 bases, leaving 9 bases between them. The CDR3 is CSVGQSPGELFF. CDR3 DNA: TGCAGCGTTGGACAATCACCCGGGGAGCTGTTTTTT.

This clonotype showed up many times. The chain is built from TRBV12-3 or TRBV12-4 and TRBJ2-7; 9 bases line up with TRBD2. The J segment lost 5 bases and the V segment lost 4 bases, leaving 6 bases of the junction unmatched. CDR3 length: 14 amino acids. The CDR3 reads CASSSRTSAHEQYF. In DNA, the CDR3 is TGTGCCAGCAGTTCGAGGACTAGCGCACACGAGCAGTACTTC.

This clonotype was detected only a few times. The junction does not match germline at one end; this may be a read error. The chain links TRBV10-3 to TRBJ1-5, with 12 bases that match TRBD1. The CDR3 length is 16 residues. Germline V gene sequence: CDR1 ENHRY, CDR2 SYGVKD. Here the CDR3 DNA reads TGTGCCAGCAGTGGGGGACAGGGGGCCAGTCGTCAGCCCCAGCATTTT. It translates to CASSGGQGASRQPQHF.

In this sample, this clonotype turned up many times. The chain's CDR3 is CASSLAREPGELFF. CDR3 DNA: TGTGCCAGCAGCTTAGCCAGGGAACCCGGGGAGCTGTTTTTT. This rearrangement joins TRBV7-9 to TRBJ2-2; D may be TRBD1 (5 bases). V lost 0 bases to trimming and J lost 6 bases, with 8 bases between them. This CDR3 has 14 amino acids. CDR1 SEHNR and CDR2 FQNEAQ come from the germline V gene (reference sequence).

The CDR3 DNA reads TGTGCCACCAGCAGGGCGGGACGGCAGAGCTCCTACGAGCAGTACTTC. Its protein is CATSRAGRQSSYEQYF. The V and J genes are TRBV15 and TRBJ2-7; D perhaps matches TRBD2 (6 bases). The germline V and J ends were trimmed by 3 bases and 0 bases, with 15 bases remaining between them. The CDR3 sequence is 16 residues long. Germline loops: CDR1 LNHNV, CDR2 YYDKDF (reference sequence).

The CDR3 sequence is CASTGQGLNTEAFF. CDR3 DNA sequence: TGTGCCAGCACCGGACAGGGATTGAACACTGAAGCTTTCTTT. The chain couples TRBV12-3 or TRBV12-4 to TRBJ1-1; 8 bases match TRBD1. Germline trimming cut 7 bases from V and 0 bases from J; bases unmatched to any gene: 4. The CDR3 has 14 amino acids.